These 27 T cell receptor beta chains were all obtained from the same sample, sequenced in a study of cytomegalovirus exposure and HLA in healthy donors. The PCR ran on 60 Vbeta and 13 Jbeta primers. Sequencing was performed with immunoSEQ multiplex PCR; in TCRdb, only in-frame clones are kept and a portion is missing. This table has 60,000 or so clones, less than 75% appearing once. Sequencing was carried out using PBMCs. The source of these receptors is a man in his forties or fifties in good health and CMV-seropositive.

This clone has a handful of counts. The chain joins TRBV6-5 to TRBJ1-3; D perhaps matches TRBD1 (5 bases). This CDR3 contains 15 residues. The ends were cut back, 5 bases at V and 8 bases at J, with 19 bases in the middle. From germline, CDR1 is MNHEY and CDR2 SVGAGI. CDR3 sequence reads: CASSRGPGGRDTIYF. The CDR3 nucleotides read TGTGCCAGCAGTCGAGGTCCGGGGGGGAGGGACACCATATATTTT.

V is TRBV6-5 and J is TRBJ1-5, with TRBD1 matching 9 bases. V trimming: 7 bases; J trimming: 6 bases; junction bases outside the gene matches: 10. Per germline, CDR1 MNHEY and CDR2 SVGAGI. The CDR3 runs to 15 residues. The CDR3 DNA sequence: TGTGCCAGCAAGGCGGACAGGGGCAACAGTCAGCCCCAGCATTTT. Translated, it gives CASKADRGNSQPQHF.

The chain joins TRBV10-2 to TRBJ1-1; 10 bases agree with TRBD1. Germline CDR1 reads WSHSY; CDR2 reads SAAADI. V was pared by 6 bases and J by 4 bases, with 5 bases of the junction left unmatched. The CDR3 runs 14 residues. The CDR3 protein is CASSSGQGVTEAFF. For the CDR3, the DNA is TGCGCCAGCAGCTCAGGACAGGGGGTCACTGAAGCTTTCTTT.

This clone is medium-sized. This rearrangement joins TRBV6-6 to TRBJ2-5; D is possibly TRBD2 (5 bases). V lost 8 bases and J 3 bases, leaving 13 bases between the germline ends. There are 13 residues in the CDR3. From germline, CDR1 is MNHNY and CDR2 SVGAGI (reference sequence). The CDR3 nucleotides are TGTGCCAGCGAGAGGGTAGGAGAAGAGACCCAGTACTTC. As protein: CASERVGEETQYF.

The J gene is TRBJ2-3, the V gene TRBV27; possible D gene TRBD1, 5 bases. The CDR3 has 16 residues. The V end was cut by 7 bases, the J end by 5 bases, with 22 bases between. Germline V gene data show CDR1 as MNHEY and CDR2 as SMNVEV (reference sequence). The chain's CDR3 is CASKTAPGGWVDTQYF. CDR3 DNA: TGTGCCAGCAAGACAGCCCCAGGTGGCTGGGTAGATACGCAGTATTTT.

CDR3 region: CASSEAAGHSNQPQHF. CDR3 DNA sequence: TGTGCCAGCAGTGAGGCCGCGGGGCATAGCAATCAGCCCCAGCATTTT. V is TRBV6-1 and J is TRBJ1-5; possible D gene TRBD1, 5 bases. V was clipped by 3 bases and J by 0 bases, with 12 bases between them. The V gene's germline CDR1 is MNHNS and CDR2 SASEGT. The CDR3 consists of 16 residues.

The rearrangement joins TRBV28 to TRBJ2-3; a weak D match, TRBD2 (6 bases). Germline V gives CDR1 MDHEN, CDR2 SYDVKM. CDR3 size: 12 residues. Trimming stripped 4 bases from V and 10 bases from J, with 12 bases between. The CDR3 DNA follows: TGTGCCAGCAGTTGGACTGGAGGGGCGCAGTATTTT. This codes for CASSWTGGAQYF.

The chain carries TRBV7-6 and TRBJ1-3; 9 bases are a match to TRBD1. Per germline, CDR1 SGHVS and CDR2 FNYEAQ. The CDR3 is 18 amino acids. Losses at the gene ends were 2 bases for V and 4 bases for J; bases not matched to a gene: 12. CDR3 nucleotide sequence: TGTGCCAGCAGCTTACGTGGGACAGGGTTGGGATCGGGAAACACCATATATTTT. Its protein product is CASSLRGTGLGSGNTIYF.

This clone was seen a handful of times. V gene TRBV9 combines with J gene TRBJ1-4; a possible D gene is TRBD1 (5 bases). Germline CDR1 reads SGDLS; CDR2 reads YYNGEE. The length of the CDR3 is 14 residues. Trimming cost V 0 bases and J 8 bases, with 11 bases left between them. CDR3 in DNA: TGTGCCAGCAGCGTAGGGACAAAGGACGAAAAACTGTTTTTT. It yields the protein CASSVGTKDEKLFF.

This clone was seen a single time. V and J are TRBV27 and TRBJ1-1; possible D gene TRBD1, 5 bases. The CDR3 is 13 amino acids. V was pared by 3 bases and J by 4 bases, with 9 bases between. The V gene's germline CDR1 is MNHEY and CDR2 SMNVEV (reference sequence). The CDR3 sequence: CASSLGGRTEAFF. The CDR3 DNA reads TGTGCCAGCAGTTTGGGGGGTCGCACTGAAGCTTTCTTT.

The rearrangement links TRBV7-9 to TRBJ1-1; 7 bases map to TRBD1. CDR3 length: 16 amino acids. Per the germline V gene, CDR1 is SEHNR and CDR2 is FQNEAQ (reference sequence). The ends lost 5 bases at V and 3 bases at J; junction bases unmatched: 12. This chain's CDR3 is CASSHTPQGTYTEAFF. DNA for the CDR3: TGTGCCAGCAGCCACACCCCACAGGGGACTTACACTGAAGCTTTCTTT.

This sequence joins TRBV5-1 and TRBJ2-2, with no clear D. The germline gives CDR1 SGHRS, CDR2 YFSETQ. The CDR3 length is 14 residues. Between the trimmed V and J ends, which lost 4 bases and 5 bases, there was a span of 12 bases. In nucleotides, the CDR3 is TGCGCCAGCAGCCCTTACCAGACTACCGGGGAGCTGTTTTTT. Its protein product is CASSPYQTTGELFF.

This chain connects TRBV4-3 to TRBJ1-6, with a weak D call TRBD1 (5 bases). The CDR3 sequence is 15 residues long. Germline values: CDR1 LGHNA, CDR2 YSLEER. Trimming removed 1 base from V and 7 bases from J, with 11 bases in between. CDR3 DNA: TGCGCCAGCAGCCAAGCAGCAGGGAGGAATTCACCCCTCCACTTT. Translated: CASSQAAGRNSPLHF.

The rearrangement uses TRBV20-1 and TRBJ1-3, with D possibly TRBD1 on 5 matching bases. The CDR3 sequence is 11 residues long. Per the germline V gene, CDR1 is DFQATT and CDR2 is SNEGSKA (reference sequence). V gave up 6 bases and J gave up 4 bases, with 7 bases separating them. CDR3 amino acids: CSARQGNTIYF. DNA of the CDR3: TGCAGTGCCCGACAGGGAAACACCATATATTTT.

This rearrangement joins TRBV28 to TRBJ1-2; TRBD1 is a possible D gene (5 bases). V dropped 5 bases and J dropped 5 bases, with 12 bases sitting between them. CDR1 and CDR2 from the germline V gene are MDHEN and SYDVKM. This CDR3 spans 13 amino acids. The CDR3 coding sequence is TGTGCCAGCAGTCCCTTGGGGCGGTATGGCTACACCTTC. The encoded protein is CASSPLGRYGYTF.

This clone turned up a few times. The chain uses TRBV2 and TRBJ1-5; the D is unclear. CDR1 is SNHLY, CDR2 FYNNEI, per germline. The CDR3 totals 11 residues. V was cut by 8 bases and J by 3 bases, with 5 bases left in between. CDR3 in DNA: TGTGCCAGCGGAGACAATCAGCCCCAGCATTTT. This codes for CASGDNQPQHF.

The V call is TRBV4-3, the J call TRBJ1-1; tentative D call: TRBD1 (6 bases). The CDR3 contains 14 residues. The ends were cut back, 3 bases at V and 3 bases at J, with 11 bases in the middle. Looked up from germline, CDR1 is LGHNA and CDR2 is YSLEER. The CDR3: CASSHREGDTEAFF. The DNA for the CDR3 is TGCGCCAGCAGCCACCGAGAGGGGGACACTGAAGCTTTCTTT.

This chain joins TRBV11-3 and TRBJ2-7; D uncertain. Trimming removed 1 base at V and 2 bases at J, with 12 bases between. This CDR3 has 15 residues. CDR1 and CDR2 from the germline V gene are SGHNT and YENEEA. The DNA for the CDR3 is TGTGCCAGCAGCTTAGGACAAGACATGACCTACGAGCAGTACTTC. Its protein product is CASSLGQDMTYEQYF. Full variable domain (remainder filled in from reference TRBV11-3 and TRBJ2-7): EAGVVQSPRYKIIEKKQPVAFWCNPISGHNTLYWYLQNLGQGPELLIRYENEEAVDDSQLPKDRFSAERLKGVDSTLKIQPAELGDSAVYLCASSLGQDMTYEQYFGPGTRLTVT.

The CDR3 DNA sequence: TGCGCCAGCAGCCAAGGGTCCAGGGTAGGGGAGACCCAGTACTTC. Its protein is CASSQGSRVGETQYF. The rearrangement joins TRBV4-3 to TRBJ2-5, with D perhaps TRBD1 (5 bases). Germline V lookup: CDR1 LGHNA, CDR2 YSLEER. The length of the CDR3 is 15 residues. V was pared by 1 base and J by 5 bases, with 14 bases between.

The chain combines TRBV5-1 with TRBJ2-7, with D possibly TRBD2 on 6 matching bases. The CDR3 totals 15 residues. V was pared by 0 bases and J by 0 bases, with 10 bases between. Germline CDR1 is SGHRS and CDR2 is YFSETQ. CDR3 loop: CASSLAGGASYEQYF. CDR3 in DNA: TGCGCCAGCAGCTTGGCTGGCGGGGCCTCCTACGAGCAGTACTTC.

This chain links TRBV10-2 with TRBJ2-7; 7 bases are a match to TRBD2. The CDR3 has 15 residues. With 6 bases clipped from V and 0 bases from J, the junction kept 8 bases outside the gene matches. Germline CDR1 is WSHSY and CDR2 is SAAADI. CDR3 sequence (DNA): TGCGCCAGCAGGGGAGGGTCAAGGAGCTCCTACGAGCAGTACTTC. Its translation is CASRGGSRSSYEQYF.

The CDR3 sequence is CASSQEYRGRYEQYF. DNA for the CDR3: TGCGCCAGCAGCCAAGAATACAGGGGGAGGTACGAGCAGTACTTC. The chain employs TRBV4-1 and TRBJ2-7; 8 positions match TRBD1. Germline V lookup: CDR1 MGHRA, CDR2 YSYEKL. Trimming took 0 bases from V and 4 from J; bases not matched to a gene: 5. CDR3 length: 15 residues.

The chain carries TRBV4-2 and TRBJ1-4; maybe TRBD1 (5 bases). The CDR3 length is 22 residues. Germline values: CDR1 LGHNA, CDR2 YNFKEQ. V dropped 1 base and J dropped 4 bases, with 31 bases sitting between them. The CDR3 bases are TGTGCCAGCAGCCAAGTCGCAAAATTCAGGATGGGGGAGGAGACCGGTAATGAAAAACTGTTTTTT. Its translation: CASSQVAKFRMGEETGNEKLFF.

CDR3 DNA: TGCGCCAGCAGGGCGGGACAGGCCACCGGGGAGCTGTTTTTT. As protein: CASRAGQATGELFF. The chain joins TRBV5-1 to TRBJ2-2; 8 bases agree with TRBD1. CDR3 length equals 14 residues. Germline V CDR1 and CDR2: SGHRS, YFSETQ. V gave up 5 bases and J gave up 4 bases; unmatched junction bases: 4.

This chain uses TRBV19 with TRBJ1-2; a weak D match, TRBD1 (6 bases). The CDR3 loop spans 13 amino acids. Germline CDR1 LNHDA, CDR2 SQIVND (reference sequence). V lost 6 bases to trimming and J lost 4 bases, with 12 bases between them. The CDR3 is CASRRDTSYGYTF. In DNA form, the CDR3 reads TGTGCCAGTAGACGGGACACTTCCTATGGCTACACCTTC.

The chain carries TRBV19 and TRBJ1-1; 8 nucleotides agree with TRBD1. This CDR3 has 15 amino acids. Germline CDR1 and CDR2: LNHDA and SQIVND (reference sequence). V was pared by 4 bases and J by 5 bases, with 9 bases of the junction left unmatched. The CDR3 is CASSTSGGVGTEAFF. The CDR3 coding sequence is TGTGCCAGTAGTACATCAGGGGGCGTGGGGACTGAAGCTTTCTTT.

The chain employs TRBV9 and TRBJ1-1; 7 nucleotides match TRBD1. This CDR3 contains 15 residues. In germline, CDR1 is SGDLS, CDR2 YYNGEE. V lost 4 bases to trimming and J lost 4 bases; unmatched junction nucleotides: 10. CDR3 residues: CASSSSDRAGTEAFF. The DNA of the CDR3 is TGTGCCAGCAGCTCCTCAGACAGGGCGGGCACTGAAGCTTTCTTT.